The text below deals with one T cell receptor beta chain. Its antigen is still unknown. By quantitative 5'-RACE with molecular barcodes, the TCR beta libraries were made. Via MiXCR, TCRdb re-called the 5' RACE reads, giving one row per CDR3 protein. The top ten hold 15% to 20% of the sample, which has about 420,000 distinct CDR3 sequences, around 24% seen once. The sample belongs to a study of CD8 T cells in ankylosing spondylitis. General study results and limits: Ankylosing spondylitis blood appeared to be characterized by a TCR beta motif of several highly homologous variants.

Germline V gene sequence: CDR1 SGHVS, CDR2 FQNEAQ. V lost 1 base and J 4 bases, leaving 20 bases between the germline ends. The CDR3 contains 17 residues. The TCR was taken from a male donor with ankylosing spondylitis. Sequencing input: blood, either unsorted or a sorted T cell fraction (not recorded which). This rearrangement joins TRBV7-8 to TRBJ2-7; possibly TRBD1 for D (5 bases). This chain's CDR3 is CASSLGGDFLIGYEQYF. CDR3 bases: TGTGCCAGCAGCTTAGGGGGCGACTTTCTTATTGGGTACGAGCAGTACTTC. Full variable domain (outside the CDR3, taken from reference TRBV7-8 and TRBJ2-7): GAGVSQSPRYKVAKRGQDVALRCDPISGHVSLFWYQQALGQGPEFLTYFQNEAQLDKSGLPSDRFFAERPEGSVSTLKIQRTQQEDSAVYLCASSLGGDFLIGYEQYFGPGTRLTVT.